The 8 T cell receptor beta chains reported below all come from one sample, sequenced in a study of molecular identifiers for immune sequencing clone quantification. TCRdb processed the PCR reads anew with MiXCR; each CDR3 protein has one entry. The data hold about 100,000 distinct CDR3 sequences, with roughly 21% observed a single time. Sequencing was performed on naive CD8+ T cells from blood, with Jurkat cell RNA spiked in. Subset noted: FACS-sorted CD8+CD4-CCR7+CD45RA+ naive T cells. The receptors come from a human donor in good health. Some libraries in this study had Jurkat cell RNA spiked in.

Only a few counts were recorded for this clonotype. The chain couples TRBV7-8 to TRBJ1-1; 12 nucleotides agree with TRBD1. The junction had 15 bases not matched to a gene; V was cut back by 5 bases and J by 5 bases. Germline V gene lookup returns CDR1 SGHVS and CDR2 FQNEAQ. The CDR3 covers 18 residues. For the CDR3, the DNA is TGTGCCAGCAGCACTTCTTGGGGGGACAGGGGGCGATGGACTGAAGCTTTCTTT. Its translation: CASSTSWGDRGRWTEAFF.

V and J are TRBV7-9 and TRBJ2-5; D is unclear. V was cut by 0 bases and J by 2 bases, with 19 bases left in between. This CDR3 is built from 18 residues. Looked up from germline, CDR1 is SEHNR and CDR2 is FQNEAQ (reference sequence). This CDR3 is CASSLAGRGRRYQETQYF. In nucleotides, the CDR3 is TGTGCCAGCAGCTTAGCGGGCCGCGGCCGGCGTTATCAAGAGACCCAGTACTTC.

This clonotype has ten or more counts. The CDR3 loop is CASSQAGVAGNNEQFF. The CDR3 region has the DNA TGTGCCAGCAGCCAAGCCGGTGTAGCGGGGAACAATGAGCAGTTCTTC. The chain combines TRBV4-2 with TRBJ2-1, with 8 bases that match TRBD2. The CDR3 contains 16 residues. Trimming cost V 1 base and J 5 bases; bases outside gene matches: 7. From germline, CDR1 is LGHNA and CDR2 YNFKEQ.

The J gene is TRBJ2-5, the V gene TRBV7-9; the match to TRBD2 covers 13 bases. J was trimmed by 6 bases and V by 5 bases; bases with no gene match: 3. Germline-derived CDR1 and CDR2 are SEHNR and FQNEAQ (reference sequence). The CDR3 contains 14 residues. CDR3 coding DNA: TGTGCCAGCAGCCGGACTAGCGGGAGTCAGACCCAGTACTTC. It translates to CASSRTSGSQTQYF.

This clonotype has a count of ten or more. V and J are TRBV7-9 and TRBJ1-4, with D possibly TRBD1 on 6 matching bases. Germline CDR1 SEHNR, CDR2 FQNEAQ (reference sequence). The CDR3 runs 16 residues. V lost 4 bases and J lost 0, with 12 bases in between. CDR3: CASSSGQTATNEKLFF. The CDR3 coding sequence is TGTGCCAGCAGCTCCGGACAGACCGCAACTAATGAAAAACTGTTTTTT.

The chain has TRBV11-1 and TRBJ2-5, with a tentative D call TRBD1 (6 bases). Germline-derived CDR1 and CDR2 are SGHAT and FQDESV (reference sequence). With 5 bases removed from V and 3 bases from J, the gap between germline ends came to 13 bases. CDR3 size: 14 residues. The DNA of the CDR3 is TGTGCCAGCAGCCACTGGGACAAAGAAGAGACCCAGTACTTC. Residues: CASSHWDKEETQYF.

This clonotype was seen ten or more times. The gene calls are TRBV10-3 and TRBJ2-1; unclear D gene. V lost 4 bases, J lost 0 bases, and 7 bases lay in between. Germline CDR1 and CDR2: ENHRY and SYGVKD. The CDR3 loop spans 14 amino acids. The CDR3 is CAISGGSSYNEQFF. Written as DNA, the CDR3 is TGTGCCATCAGTGGGGGAAGCTCCTACAATGAGCAGTTCTTC.

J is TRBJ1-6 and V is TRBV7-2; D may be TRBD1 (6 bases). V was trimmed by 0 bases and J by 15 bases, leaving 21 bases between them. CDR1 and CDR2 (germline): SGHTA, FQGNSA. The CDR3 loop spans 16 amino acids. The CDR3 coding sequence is TGTGCCAGCAGCTTAGCGGGCCGCAGGGGCCTGGAGGTCCTCCACTTT. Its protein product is CASSLAGRRGLEVLHF.